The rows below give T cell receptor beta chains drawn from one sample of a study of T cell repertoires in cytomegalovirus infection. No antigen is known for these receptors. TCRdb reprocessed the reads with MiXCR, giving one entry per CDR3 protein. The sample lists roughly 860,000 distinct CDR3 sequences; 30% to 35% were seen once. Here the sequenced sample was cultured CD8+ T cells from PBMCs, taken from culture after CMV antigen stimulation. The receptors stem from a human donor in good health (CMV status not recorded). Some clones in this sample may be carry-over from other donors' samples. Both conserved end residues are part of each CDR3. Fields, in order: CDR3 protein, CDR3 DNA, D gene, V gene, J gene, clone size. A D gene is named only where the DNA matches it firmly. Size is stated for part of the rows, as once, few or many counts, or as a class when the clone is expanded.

CDR3: CASSSEGNEGAYQETQYF; DNA: TGTGCCAGCAGTTCAGAGGGGAATGAGGGGGCATATCAAGAGACCCAGTACTTC; D: TRBD1; V: TRBV28; J: TRBJ2-5; size: few
CDR3: CASSFADLELETQYF; DNA: TGTGCCAGCAGTTTCGCGGACCTTGAATTGGAGACCCAGTACTTC; D: NA; V: TRBV6-5; J: TRBJ2-5; size: NA
CDR3: CASSLDTGGGNEQFF; DNA: TGTGCCAGCAGCTTAGATACAGGGGGCGGCAATGAGCAGTTCTTC; D: TRBD1; V: TRBV7-6; J: TRBJ2-1; size: many
CDR3: CASSREGGYEQYF; DNA: TGTGCCAGCAGCCGCGAGGGGGGCTACGAGCAGTACTTC; D: NA; V: TRBV5-4; J: TRBJ2-7; size: NA
CDR3: CASSPLYTANEKLFF; DNA: TGTGCCAGCAGCCCCCTTTATACGGCTAATGAAAAACTGTTTTTT; D: NA; V: TRBV7-9; J: TRBJ1-4; size: many
CDR3: CASSFRTGREAFF; DNA: TGTGCCAGCAGCTTTAGGACAGGGCGCGAAGCTTTCTTT; D: TRBD1; V: TRBV7-6; J: TRBJ1-1; size: few
CDR3: CASGRRGQPGELFF; DNA: TGCGCCAGCGGGCGGAGGGGCCAACCCGGGGAGCTGTTTTTT; D: NA; V: TRBV4-3; J: TRBJ2-2; size: NA
CDR3: CASTFGLAGTHNEQFF; DNA: TGTGCCAGCACCTTCGGACTAGCGGGGACCCACAATGAGCAGTTCTTC; D: TRBD2; V: TRBV27; J: TRBJ2-1; size: few
CDR3: CASSSTEGASGNTIYF; DNA: TGTGCCAGCAGCTCAACAGAGGGGGCTTCTGGAAACACCATATATTTT; D: TRBD1; V: TRBV7-9; J: TRBJ1-3; size: NA
CDR3: CASSFERQVSGANVLTF; DNA: TGTGCCAGCAGTTTCGAGCGACAGGTCTCTGGGGCCAACGTCCTGACTTTC; D: NA; V: TRBV12-3/TRBV12-4; J: TRBJ2-6; size: NA
CDR3: CASSFPTSGGANTGELFF; DNA: TGTGCCAGCAGCTTTCCCACTAGCGGGGGGGCGAACACCGGGGAGCTGTTTTTT; D: TRBD2; V: TRBV7-9; J: TRBJ2-2; size: NA
CDR3: CATAQDRLLYGYTF; DNA: TGTGCCACGGCCCAAGACAGGCTGTTATATGGCTACACCTTC; D: NA; V: TRBV12-3/TRBV12-4; J: TRBJ1-2; size: NA
CDR3: CASSPRRGRDTEAFF; DNA: TGTGCCAGCAGCCCCCGGAGGGGCAGAGACACTGAAGCTTTCTTT; D: NA; V: TRBV7-2; J: TRBJ1-1; size: many
CDR3: CASKGTGDRGYTF; DNA: TGTGCCAGCAAGGGGACAGGGGATCGGGGCTACACCTTC; D: TRBD1; V: TRBV6-1; J: TRBJ1-2; size: NA
CDR3: CASSVGGPPYNEQFF; DNA: TGTGCCAGCAGCGTAGGCGGGCCCCCCTACAATGAGCAGTTCTTC; D: NA; V: TRBV9; J: TRBJ2-1; size: NA
CDR3: CASSAGGPWGNQPQHF; DNA: TGTGCCAGCAGTGCTGGGGGGCCGTGGGGCAATCAGCCCCAGCATTTT; D: NA; V: TRBV25-1; J: TRBJ1-5; size: NA
CDR3: CASKVVSSSPDTQYF; DNA: TGTGCCAGTAAGGTAGTCTCATCCTCCCCAGATACGCAGTATTTT; D: NA; V: TRBV19; J: TRBJ2-3; size: few
CDR3: CASSSQGVSSREQFF; DNA: TGTGCCAGCAGCTCACAGGGGGTGTCGTCTCGGGAGCAGTTCTTC; D: TRBD1; V: TRBV7-6; J: TRBJ2-1; size: NA
CDR3: CASSLYQGRYTEAFF; DNA: TGCGCCAGCAGCCTTTATCAGGGGCGATACACTGAAGCTTTCTTT; D: NA; V: TRBV5-1; J: TRBJ1-1; size: NA
CDR3: CASTPLEGFMNTEAFF; DNA: TGTGCCAGCACGCCTTTAGAGGGGTTTATGAACACTGAAGCTTTCTTT; D: NA; V: TRBV6-2/TRBV6-3; J: TRBJ1-1; size: NA
CDR3: CASSYPSANGGEILFYGYTF; DNA: TGTGCCAGCAGTTACCCGTCGGCCAACGGGGGGGAGATCCTTTTCTATGGCTACACCTTC; D: NA; V: TRBV6-2/TRBV6-3; J: TRBJ1-2; size: NA
CDR3: CASTPTRPSRSYNSPLHF; DNA: TGTGCCAGTACGCCAACTCGACCCTCAAGGTCCTATAATTCACCCCTCCACTTT; D: NA; V: TRBV19; J: TRBJ1-6; size: NA
CDR3: CAISEQGGISYEQYF; DNA: TGTGCCATCAGTGAACAGGGCGGAATCTCCTACGAGCAGTACTTC; D: NA; V: TRBV10-3; J: TRBJ2-7; size: NA
CDR3: CASSVVGDGVGSPLHF; DNA: TGTGCCAGCAGCGTAGTAGGGGACGGGGTTGGTTCACCCCTCCACTTT; D: NA; V: TRBV9; J: TRBJ1-6; size: once
CDR3: CATRMRTAYGYTF; DNA: TGTGCCACCAGGATGCGGACGGCCTATGGCTACACCTTC; D: NA; V: TRBV24-1; J: TRBJ1-2; size: few
CDR3: CASSLGQIEQFF; DNA: TGTGCCAGCAGCTTGGGGCAGATTGAGCAGTTCTTT; D: NA; V: TRBV5-6; J: TRBJ2-1; size: NA
CDR3: CASSYPSAGKNIQYF; DNA: TGTGCCAGCAGCTACCCCTCAGCGGGGAAAAACATTCAGTACTTC; D: TRBD2; V: TRBV13; J: TRBJ2-4; size: few
CDR3: CASSAGGRSDTQYF; DNA: TGCGCCAGCAGTGCGGGGGGAAGGTCGGATACGCAGTATTTT; D: TRBD2; V: TRBV10-1; J: TRBJ2-3; size: few
CDR3: CASSLSSGKAYEQYF; DNA: TGTGCCAGCAGTTTATCGTCGGGGAAGGCCTACGAGCAGTACTTC; D: NA; V: TRBV27; J: TRBJ2-7; size: few
CDR3: CASSLTLAEQETQYF; DNA: TGTGCCAGCAGTTTAACGCTCGCAGAGCAAGAGACCCAGTACTTC; D: NA; V: TRBV12-3/TRBV12-4; J: TRBJ2-5; size: NA
CDR3: CASSGFNSPLHF; DNA: TGTGCCAGCAGCGGGTTTAATTCACCCCTCCACTTT; D: NA; V: TRBV5-4; J: TRBJ1-6; size: NA
CDR3: CASGQGNPNTEAFF; DNA: TGTGCCAGTGGTCAGGGGAATCCGAACACTGAAGCTTTCTTT; D: NA; V: TRBV19; J: TRBJ1-1; size: NA
CDR3: CASSLTSRGGIAFF; DNA: TGTGCCAGCAGCTTAACATCGAGGGGAGGGATAGCTTTCTTT; D: NA; V: TRBV7-9; J: TRBJ1-1; size: NA
CDR3: CASSLRYSNEQFF; DNA: TGTGCCAGCAGCCTTAGATACAGCAATGAGCAGTTCTTC; D: NA; V: TRBV7-9; J: TRBJ2-1; size: few
CDR3: CASSFPGTSGGREQFF; DNA: TGTGCCAGCAGCTTCCCCGGGACTAGCGGGGGGAGGGAGCAGTTCTTC; D: TRBD2; V: TRBV7-2; J: TRBJ2-1; size: many
CDR3: CASSAPGQGITDTQYF; DNA: TGTGCCAGCAGCGCCCCGGGACAGGGGATCACAGATACGCAGTATTTT; D: TRBD1; V: TRBV2; J: TRBJ2-3; size: NA
CDR3: CASSLSGTGVYNEQFF; DNA: TGTGCCAGCAGCTTATCTGGGACGGGGGTCTACAATGAGCAGTTCTTC; D: NA; V: TRBV11-1; J: TRBJ2-1; size: NA
CDR3: CASSPEWGTPTEAFF; DNA: TGTGCCAGCAGCCCTGAGTGGGGCACTCCTACTGAAGCTTTCTTT; D: NA; V: TRBV5-5; J: TRBJ1-1; size: NA
CDR3: CSARDIGRYDGYTF; DNA: TGCAGTGCTAGAGATATAGGCAGATACGATGGCTACACCTTC; D: NA; V: TRBV20-1; J: TRBJ1-2; size: NA
CDR3: CAISGGQGNNSPLHF; DNA: TGTGCCATCAGTGGCGGTCAGGGGAATAATTCACCCCTCCACTTT; D: NA; V: TRBV10-3; J: TRBJ1-6; size: NA
CDR3: CASSLYGANTEAFF; DNA: TGTGCCAGCAGCTTATATGGGGCAAACACTGAAGCTTTCTTT; D: NA; V: TRBV7-8; J: TRBJ1-1; size: many
CDR3: CASSLEGQGMGNEQFF; DNA: TGTGCCAGCAGCCTAGAGGGACAGGGGATGGGGAATGAGCAGTTCTTC; D: TRBD1; V: TRBV7-9; J: TRBJ2-1; size: many
CDR3: CASSLTGQGATNEKLFF; DNA: TGTGCCAGCAGCTTAACGGGACAGGGGGCAACTAATGAAAAACTGTTTTTT; D: TRBD1; V: TRBV7-4; J: TRBJ1-4; size: NA
CDR3: CASSPTGTGGEPLAKNIQYF; DNA: TGTGCCAGCAGCCCCACCGGGACAGGGGGCGAGCCTCTAGCCAAAAACATTCAGTACTTC; D: TRBD1; V: TRBV7-9; J: TRBJ2-4; size: few
CDR3: CASSLRRDTSQETQYF; DNA: TGTGCCAGCAGCCTCCGAAGGGACACTAGCCAAGAGACCCAGTACTTC; D: NA; V: TRBV12-3/TRBV12-4; J: TRBJ2-5; size: NA
CDR3: CASSLNGNQETQYF; DNA: TGTGCCAGCAGTCTGAACGGGAACCAAGAGACCCAGTACTTC; D: NA; V: TRBV27; J: TRBJ2-5; size: once
CDR3: CSATLAGDYNEQFF; DNA: TGCAGTGCTACGCTAGCGGGGGACTACAATGAGCAGTTCTTC; D: TRBD2; V: TRBV20-1; J: TRBJ2-1; size: NA
CDR3: CASSLYRTDTQYF; DNA: TGTGCCAGCAGCTTATACCGCACAGATACGCAGTATTTT; D: NA; V: TRBV7-3; J: TRBJ2-3; size: NA
CDR3: CASSQGVRSTDTQYF; DNA: TGCGCCAGCAGTCAGGGAGTGAGAAGCACAGATACGCAGTATTTT; D: NA; V: TRBV4-1; J: TRBJ2-3; size: NA
CDR3: CASSLVGHETQYF; DNA: TGTGCCAGCAGTTTAGTCGGCCATGAGACCCAGTACTTC; D: NA; V: TRBV28; J: TRBJ2-5; size: few
CDR3: CASSLGTSGGEEQFF; DNA: TGTGCCAGCAGCTTAGGGACTAGCGGGGGTGAGGAGCAGTTCTTC; D: TRBD2; V: TRBV7-6; J: TRBJ2-1; size: NA
CDR3: CASSITGDGADTQYF; DNA: TGTGCCAGTAGTATAACCGGGGATGGCGCAGATACGCAGTATTTT; D: NA; V: TRBV19; J: TRBJ2-3; size: few
CDR3: CASSISWTGGRNEQFF; DNA: TGTGCCAGTAGTATCAGCTGGACAGGGGGCAGGAATGAGCAGTTCTTC; D: TRBD1; V: TRBV19; J: TRBJ2-1; size: NA